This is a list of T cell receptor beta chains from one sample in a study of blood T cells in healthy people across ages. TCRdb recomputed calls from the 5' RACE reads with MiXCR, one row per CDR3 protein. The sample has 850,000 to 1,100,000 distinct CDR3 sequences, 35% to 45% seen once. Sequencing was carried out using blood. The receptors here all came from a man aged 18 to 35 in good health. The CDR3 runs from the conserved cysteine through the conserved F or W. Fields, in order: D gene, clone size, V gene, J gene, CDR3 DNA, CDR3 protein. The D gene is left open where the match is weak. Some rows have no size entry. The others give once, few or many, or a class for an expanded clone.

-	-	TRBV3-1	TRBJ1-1	TGTGCCAGCAGCCGAGGCACAACAAAGAACACTGAAGCTTTCTTT	CASSRGTTKNTEAFF
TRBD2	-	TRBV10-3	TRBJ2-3	TGTGCCATCCGGCCAGGCGCCGGGACTAGCGCAGATACGCAGTATTTT	CAIRPGAGTSADTQYF
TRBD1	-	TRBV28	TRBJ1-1	TGTGCCAGCAGCATACAGGGGGCCTCTGAAGCTTTCTTT	CASSIQGASEAFF
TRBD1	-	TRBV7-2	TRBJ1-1	TGTGCCAGCAGCTTAGAAGCAGGGGGCTCTGGTACTGAAGCTTTCTTT	CASSLEAGGSGTEAFF
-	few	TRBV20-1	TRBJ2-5	TGCAGTGCTAGAGGTCGTGAGTACCAAGAGACCCTGTACTTC	CSARGREYQETLYF
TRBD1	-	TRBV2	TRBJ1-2	TGTGCCAGCGACCGGGACAGGGGCCACTATGGCTACACCTTC	CASDRDRGHYGYTF
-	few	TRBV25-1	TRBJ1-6	TGTGCCAGCAGTGAATGGCGGGCTTCACCCCTCCACTTT	CASSEWRASPLHF
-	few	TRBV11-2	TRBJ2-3	TGTGCCAGCAGCTACGGACAGCACACAGATACGCAGTATTTT	CASSYGQHTDTQYF
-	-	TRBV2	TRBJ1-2	TGTGCCAGCACCCTCGAGAGTTATGGCTACACCTTC	CASTLESYGYTF
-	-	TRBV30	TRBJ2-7	TGTGCCTGGAGTTCCTTATACGAGCAGTACTTC	CAWSSLYEQYF
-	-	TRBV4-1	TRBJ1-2	TGCGCCAGCAGCCAAGCCTTCGGGGGCAGCTATGGCTACACCTTC	CASSQAFGGSYGYTF
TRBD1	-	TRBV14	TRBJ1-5	TGTGCCAGCAGCGCCTTTGGGACAGGGGGCAGGCAGCCCCAGCATTTT	CASSAFGTGGRQPQHF
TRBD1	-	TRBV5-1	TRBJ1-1	TGCGCCAGCAGTGAGAGGTTAGGGGGCGCGGGGACACGCACTGAAGCTTTCTTT	CASSERLGGAGTRTEAFF
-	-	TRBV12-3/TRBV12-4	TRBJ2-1	TGTGCCAGCAGTTCCGTGGATGAGCAGTTCTTC	CASSSVDEQFF